This record covers a single T cell receptor (beta chain). The antigen is unknown. Trimming stripped 0 bases from V and 0 bases from J, with 9 bases between. Germline lookup yields CDR1 LGHNA and CDR2 YSLEER. There are 16 residues in the CDR3. This record comes from a study of response to subunit inactivated influenza vaccine. Overall study results and limits: Every seasonal influenza vaccination brings in few new T cells, the authors suggested.

TCRdb reprocessed the RT-PCR reads with MiXCR, giving one entry per CDR3 protein. The sample gives around 520,000 distinct CDR3 sequences, 25% of which show up once; around 2% is in the top ten. The sequenced sample was CD4+ T cells sorted from PBMCs, obtained more than 4 days after vaccination. The rearrangement joins TRBV4-3 to TRBJ2-1, with a weak D call TRBD1 (6 bases). This receptor was identified in a man aged 50 or older who received an inactivated influenza vaccine. This chain's CDR3 is CASSQEATGSYNEQFF. CDR3 in DNA: TGCGCCAGCAGCCAAGAGGCGACAGGCTCCTACAATGAGCAGTTCTTC.